These 5 T cell receptor beta chains were sequenced from one sample in a study of shared clonotypes between healthy human individuals. Sequencing used immunoSEQ multiplex PCR; TCRdb keeps in-frame clones, though not all of them. Found here are about 1.1 million clones, 60% to 80% of them singletons; the top ten hold approximately 0.95%. Input material: memory CD4+ T cells from PBMCs. Subset denoted: CD45RA-negative fraction. These receptor sequences come from a man in his late teens or twenties in good health. Some clones in this sample may be carry-over from other donors' samples.

The rearrangement joins TRBV6-6 to TRBJ2-1; either TRBD1 or TRBD2 may fit D (5 bases each). Trimming removed 6 bases from V and 9 bases from J, with 15 bases in between. CDR1 MNHNY and CDR2 SVGAGI come from the germline V gene (reference sequence). This CDR3 is built from 13 residues. The CDR3, as DNA: TGTGCCAGCAGCCTTTCGGGGCTGGCTGAGCAGTTCTTC. This gives the protein CASSLSGLAEQFF.

The chain recombines TRBV5-1 with TRBJ2-5; D remains unclear. Looked up from germline, CDR1 is SGHRS and CDR2 is YFSETQ. Deletions cut 5 bases from V and 1 base from J, with 9 bases between. This CDR3 spans 13 amino acids. The CDR3 DNA sequence: TGCGCCAGCAGGGTGGGCGTCCAAGAGACCCAGTACTTC. It codes for CASRVGVQETQYF. Full variable domain (outside the CDR3, taken from reference TRBV5-1 and TRBJ2-5): KAGVTQTPRYLIKTRGQQVTLSCSPISGHRSVSWYQQTPGQGLQFLFEYFSETQRNKGNFPGRFSGRQFSNSRSEMNVSTLELGDSALYLCASRVGVQETQYFGPGTRLLVL.

In this sample, this clone turned up a few times. With a much larger clone just one base away, this may be a read error. Different DNA sequences within this sample yield the same CDR3. The chain combines TRBV7-9 with TRBJ1-5; no reliable D call. CDR3 length equals 12 residues. V was cut by 5 bases and J by 1 base, with 3 bases left in between. Germline CDR1 and CDR2: SEHNR and FQNEAQ (reference sequence). CDR3: CASSHSNQPQHF. The CDR3 DNA follows: TGTGCCAGCAGCCACAGCAATCAGCCCCAGCATTTT.

Only one count was recorded for this clone. This sequence is one base from a far larger clone and is likely a read error. The V gene is TRBV6-6, the J gene TRBJ2-2; either TRBD1 or TRBD2 may fit D (5 bases each). Germline assignment: CDR1 MNHNY and CDR2 SVGAGI (reference sequence). There are 14 residues in the CDR3. The CDR3 DNA reads TGTACCAGCAGGTCAGGGACGGACACCGGGGAGCTGTTTTTT. Translation: CTSRSGTDTGELFF.

Details on this clone: One end of the junction does not line up with germline, which may come from a read error. The rearrangement links TRBV27 to TRBJ2-1, with 8 bases lining up with TRBD2. Germline V gene lookup returns CDR1 MNHEY and CDR2 SMNVEV (reference sequence). The CDR3 is 17 residues long. The CDR3 DNA is TGTGCCAGCAGTCTGGGACTAGATGGCCCGGGGGGTGATGAGCGGTTCTTC. It is translated as CASSLGLDGPGGDERFF.